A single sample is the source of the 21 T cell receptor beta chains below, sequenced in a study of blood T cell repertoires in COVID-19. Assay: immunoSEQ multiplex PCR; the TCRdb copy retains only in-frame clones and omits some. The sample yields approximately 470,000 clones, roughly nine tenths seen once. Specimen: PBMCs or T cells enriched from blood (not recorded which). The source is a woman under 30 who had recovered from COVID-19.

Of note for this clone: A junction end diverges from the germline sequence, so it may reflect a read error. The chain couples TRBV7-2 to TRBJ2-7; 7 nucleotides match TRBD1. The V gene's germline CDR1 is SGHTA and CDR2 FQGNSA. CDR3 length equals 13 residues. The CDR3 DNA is TGTGCCAGCAGCACCCTACGACAGGGCCCGACAACCTTC. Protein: CASSTLRQGPTTF.

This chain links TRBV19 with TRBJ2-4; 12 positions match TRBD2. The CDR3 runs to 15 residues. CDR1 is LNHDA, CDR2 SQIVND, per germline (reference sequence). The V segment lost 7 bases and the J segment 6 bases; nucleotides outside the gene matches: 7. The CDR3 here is CASTLAGGRGNIQYF. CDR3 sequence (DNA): TGTGCCAGTACGCTAGCGGGGGGGCGTGGAAACATTCAGTACTTC.

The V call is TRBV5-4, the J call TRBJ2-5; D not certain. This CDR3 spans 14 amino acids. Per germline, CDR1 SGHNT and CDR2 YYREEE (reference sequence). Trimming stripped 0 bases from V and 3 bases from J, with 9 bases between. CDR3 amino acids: CASSLDAGEETQYF. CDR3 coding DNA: TGTGCCAGCAGCTTGGACGCAGGTGAAGAGACCCAGTACTTC.

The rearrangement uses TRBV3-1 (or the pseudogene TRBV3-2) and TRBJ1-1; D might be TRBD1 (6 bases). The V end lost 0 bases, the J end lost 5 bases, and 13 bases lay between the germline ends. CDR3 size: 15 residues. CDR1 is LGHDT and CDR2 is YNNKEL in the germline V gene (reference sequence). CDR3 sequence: CASSQDRGGRTEAFF. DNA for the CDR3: TGTGCCAGCAGCCAAGATAGGGGGGGTAGGACTGAAGCTTTCTTT.

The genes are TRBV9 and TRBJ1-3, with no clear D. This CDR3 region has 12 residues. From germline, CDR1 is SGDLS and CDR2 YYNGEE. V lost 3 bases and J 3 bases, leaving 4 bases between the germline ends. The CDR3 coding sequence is TGTGCCAGCAGCGCCATTGGAAACACCATATATTTT. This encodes CASSAIGNTIYF.

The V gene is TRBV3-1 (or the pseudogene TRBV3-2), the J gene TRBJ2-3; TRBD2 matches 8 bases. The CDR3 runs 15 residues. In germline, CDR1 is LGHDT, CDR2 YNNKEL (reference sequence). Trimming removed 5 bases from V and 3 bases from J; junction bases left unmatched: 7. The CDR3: CASSVLADGTDTQYF. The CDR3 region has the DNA TGTGCCAGCAGCGTACTAGCGGATGGGACAGATACGCAGTATTTT.

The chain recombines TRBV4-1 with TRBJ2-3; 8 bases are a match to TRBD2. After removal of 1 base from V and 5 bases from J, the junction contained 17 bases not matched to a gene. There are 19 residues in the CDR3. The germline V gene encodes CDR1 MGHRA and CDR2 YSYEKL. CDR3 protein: CASSQGPLFPGLVQDTQYF. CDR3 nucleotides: TGCGCCAGCAGCCAAGGACCCCTATTCCCGGGACTAGTTCAAGATACGCAGTATTTT.

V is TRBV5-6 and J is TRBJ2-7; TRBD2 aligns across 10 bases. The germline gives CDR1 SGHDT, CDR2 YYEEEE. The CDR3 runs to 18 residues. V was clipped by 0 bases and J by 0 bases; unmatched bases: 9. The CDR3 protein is CASSLARLAGVSSYEQYF. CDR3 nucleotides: TGTGCCAGCAGCTTGGCCAGGCTAGCGGGGGTTAGCTCCTACGAGCAGTACTTC.

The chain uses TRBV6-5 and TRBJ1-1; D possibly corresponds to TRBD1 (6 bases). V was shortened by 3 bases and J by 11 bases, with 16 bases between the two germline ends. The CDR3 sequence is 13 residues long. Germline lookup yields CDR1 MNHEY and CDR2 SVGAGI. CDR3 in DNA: TGTGCCAGCAGTTATCAGGGGCGCGGGTCGGCTTTCTTT. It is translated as CASSYQGRGSAFF.

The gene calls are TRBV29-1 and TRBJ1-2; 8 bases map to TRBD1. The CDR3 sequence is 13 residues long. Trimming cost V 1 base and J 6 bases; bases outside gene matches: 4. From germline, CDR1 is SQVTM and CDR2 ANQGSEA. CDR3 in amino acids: CSVEGQGFDGYTF. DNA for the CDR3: TGCAGCGTTGAAGGACAGGGGTTCGATGGCTACACCTTC.

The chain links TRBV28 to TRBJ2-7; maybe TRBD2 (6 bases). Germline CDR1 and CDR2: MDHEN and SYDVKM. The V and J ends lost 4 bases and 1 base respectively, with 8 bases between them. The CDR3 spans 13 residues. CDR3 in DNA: TGTGCCAGCAGTTCGGAGGGTTCCTACGAGCAGTACTTC. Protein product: CASSSEGSYEQYF.

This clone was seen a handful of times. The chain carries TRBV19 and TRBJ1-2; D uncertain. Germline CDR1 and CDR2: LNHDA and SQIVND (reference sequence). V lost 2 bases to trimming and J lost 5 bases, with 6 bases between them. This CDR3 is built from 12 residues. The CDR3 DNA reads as TGTGCCAGTAGTATAAACAGATATGGCTACACCTTC. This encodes CASSINRYGYTF.

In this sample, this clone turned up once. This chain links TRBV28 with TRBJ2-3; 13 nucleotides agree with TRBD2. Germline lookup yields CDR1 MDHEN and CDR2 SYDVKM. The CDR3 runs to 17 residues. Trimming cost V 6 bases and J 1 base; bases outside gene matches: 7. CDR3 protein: CASRDPGLAGGTDTQYF. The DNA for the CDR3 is TGTGCCAGCAGGGACCCCGGACTAGCGGGGGGCACAGATACGCAGTATTTT.

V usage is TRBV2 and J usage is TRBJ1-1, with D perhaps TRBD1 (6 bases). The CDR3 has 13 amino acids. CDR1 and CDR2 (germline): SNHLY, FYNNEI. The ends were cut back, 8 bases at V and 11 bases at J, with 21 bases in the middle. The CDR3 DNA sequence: TGTGCCAGCGTTGGGGCGGGGGACATAGCGGCTTTCTTT. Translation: CASVGAGDIAAFF. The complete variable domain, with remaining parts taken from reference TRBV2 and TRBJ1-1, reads EPEVTQTPSHQVTQMGQEVILRCVPISNHLYFYWYRQILGQKVEFLVSFYNNEISEKSEIFDDQFSVERPDGSNFTLKIRSTKLEDSAMYFCASVGAGDIAAFFGQGTRLTVV.

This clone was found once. CDR3 sequence (DNA): TGTGCCAGCAGTGGGGGAGGGGGCACTGAAGCTTTCTTT. As protein: CASSGGGGTEAFF. V is TRBV2 and J is TRBJ1-1; D may be TRBD1 (6 bases). The ends were cut back, 4 bases at V and 4 bases at J, with 10 bases in the middle. Germline lookup yields CDR1 SNHLY and CDR2 FYNNEI. There are 13 residues in the CDR3.

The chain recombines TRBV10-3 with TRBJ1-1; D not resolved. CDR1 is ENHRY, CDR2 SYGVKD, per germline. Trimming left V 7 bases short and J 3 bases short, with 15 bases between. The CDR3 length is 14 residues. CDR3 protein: CAIMEDPRDTEAFF. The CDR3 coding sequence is TGTGCCATCATGGAGGACCCCCGGGACACTGAAGCTTTCTTT.

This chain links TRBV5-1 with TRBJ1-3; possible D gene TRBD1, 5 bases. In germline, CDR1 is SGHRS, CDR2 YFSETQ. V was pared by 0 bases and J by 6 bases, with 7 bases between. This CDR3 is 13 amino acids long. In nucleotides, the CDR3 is TGCGCCAGCAGCTTGGGGACATCAAACACCATATATTTT. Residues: CASSLGTSNTIYF.

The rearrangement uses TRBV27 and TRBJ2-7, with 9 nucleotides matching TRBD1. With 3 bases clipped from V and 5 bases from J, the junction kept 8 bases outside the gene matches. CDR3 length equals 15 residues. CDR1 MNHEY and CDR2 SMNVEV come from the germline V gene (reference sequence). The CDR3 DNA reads TGTGCCAGCAGTTTGCAGGGACAGGGATCCCACGAGCAGTACTTC. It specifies CASSLQGQGSHEQYF.

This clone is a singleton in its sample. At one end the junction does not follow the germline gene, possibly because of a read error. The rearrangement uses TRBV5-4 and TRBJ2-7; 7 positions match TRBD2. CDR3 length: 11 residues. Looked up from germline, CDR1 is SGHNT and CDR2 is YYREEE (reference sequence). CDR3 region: CASSGPGGEGF. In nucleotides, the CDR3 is TGTGCCAGCAGCGGACCGGGGGGAGAGGGCTTC.

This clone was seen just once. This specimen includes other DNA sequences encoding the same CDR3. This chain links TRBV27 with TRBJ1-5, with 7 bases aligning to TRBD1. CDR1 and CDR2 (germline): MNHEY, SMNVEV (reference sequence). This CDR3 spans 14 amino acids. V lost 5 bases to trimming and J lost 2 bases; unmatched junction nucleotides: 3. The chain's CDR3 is CASSPDRGNQPQHF. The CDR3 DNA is TGTGCCAGCAGTCCTGACAGGGGCAATCAGCCCCAGCATTTT.

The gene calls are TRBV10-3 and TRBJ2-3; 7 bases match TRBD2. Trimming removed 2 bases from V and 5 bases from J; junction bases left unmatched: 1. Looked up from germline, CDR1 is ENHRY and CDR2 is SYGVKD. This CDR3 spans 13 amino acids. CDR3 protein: CAISEGGEDTQYF. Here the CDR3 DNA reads TGTGCCATCAGTGAGGGGGGGGAAGATACGCAGTATTTT.